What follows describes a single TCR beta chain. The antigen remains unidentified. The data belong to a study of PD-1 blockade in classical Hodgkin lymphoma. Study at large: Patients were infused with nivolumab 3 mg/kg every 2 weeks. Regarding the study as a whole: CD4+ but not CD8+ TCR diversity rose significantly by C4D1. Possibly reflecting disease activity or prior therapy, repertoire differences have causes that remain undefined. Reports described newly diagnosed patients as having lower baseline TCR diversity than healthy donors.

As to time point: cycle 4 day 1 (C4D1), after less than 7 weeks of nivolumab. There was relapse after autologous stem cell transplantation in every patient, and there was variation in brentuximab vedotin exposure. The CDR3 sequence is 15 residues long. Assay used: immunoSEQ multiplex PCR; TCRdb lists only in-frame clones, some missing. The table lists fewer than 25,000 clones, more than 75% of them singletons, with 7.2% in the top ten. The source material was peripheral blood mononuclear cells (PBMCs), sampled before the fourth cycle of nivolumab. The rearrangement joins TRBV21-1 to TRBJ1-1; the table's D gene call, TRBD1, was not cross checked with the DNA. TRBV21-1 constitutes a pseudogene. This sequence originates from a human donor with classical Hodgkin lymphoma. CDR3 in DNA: TGTGCCAGCAGCGAGTCTACAGGTATAGGCACTGAAGCTTTCTTT. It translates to CASSESTGIGTEAFF.